This TCR beta chain was found in a study of control samples from healthy donors and cancer patients. Only one count was recorded for this clone. Libraries were prepared by immunoSEQ multiplex PCR; TCRdb keeps only in-frame clonotypes and omits some of them. The data contain tens of thousands of clones, 80% to 95% of them singletons. The sequenced material came from blood. The receptor was derived from a woman under 40 in good health.

The CDR3 is CASSQAPSGAYEQYF. The CDR3, as DNA: TGTGCCAGCAGCCAAGCCCCTAGCGGGGCCTACGAGCAGTACTTC. This sequence joins TRBV3-1 (or the pseudogene TRBV3-2) and TRBJ2-7, with 9 bases that match TRBD2. V shed 1 base, J shed 2 bases, and the junction held 3 bases outside the gene matches. Germline V gene data show CDR1 as LGHDT and CDR2 as YNNKEL (reference sequence). The length of the CDR3 is 15 residues.